This TCR beta chain came from a study of blood T cell repertoires in COVID-19. In the study overall: From T cells, B-cell-depleted T cells, or PBMCs came the material, which was cDNA or gDNA.

Profiling relied on immunoSEQ multiplex PCR, and the TCRdb table lists in-frame clones only, not all of them. The sample has 290,000 or so clones; around 84% are singletons. Cohorts were determined from participant-reported clinical history. Germline V lookup: CDR1 SGHNT, CDR2 YENEEA. V lost 4 bases to trimming and J lost 5 bases, with 7 bases between them. The CDR3 covers 12 residues. The specimen was PBMCs or T cells enriched from blood (not recorded which). The J gene is TRBJ2-3, the V gene TRBV11-3; D remains ambiguous. The receptor's source is a man aged 35 to 55 who had been exposed to COVID-19. The CDR3 here is CASSSPIDTQYF. The CDR3 DNA is TGTGCCAGCAGCTCGCCTATAGATACGCAGTATTTT.